A selection of T cell receptor beta chains follows, all from one sample in a study of blood T cell repertoires in COVID-19. Profiled with immunoSEQ multiplex PCR; TCRdb holds only in-frame clones, not every one. Counted here are about 46,000 clones, over 70% occurring once; the ten biggest clones make up more than 15%. The sequenced material came from peripheral blood. Receptors originate from a human donor in a cohort sampled during active COVID-19. Both conserved end residues are part of each CDR3. The D gene is left open where the match is weak. Only part of the rows carry a size: once, few, many, or a class if the clone is expanded.

TRBJ2-7 NA TRBV4-3 NA TGCGCCAGCAGCCAAGGGCACAGGGACTACGAGCAGTACTTC CASSQGHRDYEQYF
TRBJ2-7 NA TRBV10-3 NA TGTGCCATCAGTGGCGGAAACTCCTACGAGCAGTACTTC CAISGGNSYEQYF
TRBJ2-7 NA TRBV6-7 once TGTGCCAGCAGTTACCCGATGCGGTCCTTTTGCTCCTACGAGCAGTACTTC CASSYPMRSFCSYEQYF
TRBJ2-1 NA TRBV25-1 NA TGTGCCAGCCAAGGCCCCCGGGAAAGCTCCTACAATGAGCAGTTCTTC CASQGPRESSYNEQFF
TRBJ1-2 TRBD1 TRBV29-1 NA TGCAGCGTTGAGTCCAGGGACAGCCTCAACTATGGCTACACCTTC CSVESRDSLNYGYTF
TRBJ2-7 TRBD1 TRBV9 NA TGTGCCAGCAGCCCTGAGGGGGCCCCCTGGGAGCAGTACTTC CASSPEGAPWEQYF
TRBJ1-3 NA TRBV7-8 NA TGTGCCAGCAGCTTGGCGGGGGCCCGAAACACCATATATTTT CASSLAGARNTIYF
TRBJ2-7 TRBD2 TRBV5-6 NA TGTGCCAGCAGCCTGGGACTAGCGGGGGTGACGAGCTCCTACGAGCAGTACTTC CASSLGLAGVTSSYEQYF
TRBJ1-1 TRBD1 TRBV10-3 NA TGTGCCATCAGTGAGATTATGACAGGGGAGGGAAACACTGAAGCTTTCTTT CAISEIMTGEGNTEAFF
TRBJ2-2 NA TRBV2 NA TGTGCCTGCTCGGGACAAAGGAACACCGGGGAGCTGTTTTTT CACSGQRNTGELFF
TRBJ1-2 NA TRBV27 medium-sized TGTGCCAGCCGACCCGACATCCCTGGATATGGCTACACCTTC CASRPDIPGYGYTF
TRBJ2-5 TRBD2 TRBV5-1 NA TGCGCCAGCAGCCTACCCTTGGGGGGGGAACAAGAGACCCAGTACTTC CASSLPLGGEQETQYF
TRBJ2-3 TRBD2 TRBV10-1 NA TGCGCCAGCAGTGAGCGGGGGGTTAGCACAGATACGCAGTATTTT CASSERGVSTDTQYF
TRBJ1-5 NA TRBV19 few TGTGCCAGTATAGGGACGGGGGGACAGCCCCAGCATTTT CASIGTGGQPQHF
TRBJ2-7 TRBD2 TRBV15 NA TGTGCCACCCATGAACTAGCGGGGGGCTCCTACGAGCAGTACTTC CATHELAGGSYEQYF
TRBJ2-1 NA TRBV11-2 NA TGTGCCAGCAGCCGACTCTATGAGCAGTTCTTC CASSRLYEQFF
TRBJ1-1 TRBD1 TRBV5-6 NA TGTGCCAGCAGCTTAGACAACCGCAGGGACAGGGGAGGGAACACTGAAGCTTTCTTT CASSLDNRRDRGGNTEAFF
TRBJ2-3 TRBD1 TRBV7-8 NA TGTGCCAGCAGCTACCGACAGGGCCCCACAGATACGCAGTATTTT CASSYRQGPTDTQYF
TRBJ1-2 TRBD1 TRBV6-1 NA TGTGCCAGCAGTGAGGACAGGAGGGGCTATGGCTACACCTTC CASSEDRRGYGYTF
TRBJ2-1 TRBD2 TRBV7-2 NA TGTGCCAGCAGCTTAGGAGCGGGAATAGTGAATGAGCAGTTCTTC CASSLGAGIVNEQFF
TRBJ1-4 NA TRBV29-1 NA TGCAGCGCGACGGGAGCAACTAATGAAAAACTGTTTTTT CSATGATNEKLFF
TRBJ2-1 TRBD2 TRBV9 NA TGTGCCAGCAGCCCGGGACTAGCAGTGCGCAATGAGCAGTTCTTC CASSPGLAVRNEQFF
TRBJ2-7 NA TRBV5-4 few TGTGCCAGCAGCTTGGTGGCGGGGGCCGCGGGCGAGCAGTACTTC CASSLVAGAAGEQYF
TRBJ2-5 TRBD1 TRBV5-4 NA TGTGCCAGCAGTCGACAGGGGGCGGAGACCCAGTACTTC CASSRQGAETQYF
TRBJ1-2 NA TRBV4-3 NA TGCGCCAGCAGCCAAAATACCGGCGGGTTTGGCTACACCTTC CASSQNTGGFGYTF
TRBJ1-5 NA TRBV6-5 NA TGTGCCAGCACCCAGACAACCTATAGCAATCAGCCCCAGCATTTT CASTQTTYSNQPQHF
TRBJ2-7 TRBD2 TRBV7-8 NA TGTGCCAGCATCCCAAGCGGGGGCTCCTACGAGCAGTACTTC CASIPSGGSYEQYF
TRBJ2-2 NA TRBV5-1 NA TGCGCCAGCAGCTTGGGAGGACAGATGGTGAACACCGGGGAGCTGTTTTTT CASSLGGQMVNTGELFF
TRBJ1-3 NA TRBV30 NA TGTGCCGGGGAACAGTCTGGAAACACCATATATTTT CAGEQSGNTIYF
TRBJ2-7 NA TRBV27 once TGTGCCAGCAGTTACTCACCGTCCTACGAGCAGTACTTC CASSYSPSYEQYF
TRBJ1-2 NA TRBV4-1 few TGCGCCAGCAGCCCCCGGGAGCAGGGCTATGGCTACACCTTC CASSPREQGYGYTF
TRBJ2-7 NA TRBV28 NA TGTGCCAGCAGGACTACAGGGAACTACGAGCAGTACTTC CASRTTGNYEQYF
TRBJ2-2 TRBD2 TRBV11-3 NA TGTGCCAGCAGCTTAGGTTTTGGAGCGGGATCTACCGGGGAGCTGTTTTTT CASSLGFGAGSTGELFF
TRBJ2-5 NA TRBV5-1 NA TGCGCCAGCAGCTTGGCTCTAGAAGAGACCCAGTACTTC CASSLALEETQYF
TRBJ1-2 NA TRBV2 NA TGTGCCAGCACCCAACCCGGACTCTTAGCCCAAGCTAACTATGGCTACACCTTC CASTQPGLLAQANYGYTF
TRBJ1-2 TRBD1 TRBV10-3 NA TGTGCCATCAGTTCATCCGGGACAGGGGGTAACTATGGCTACACCTTC CAISSSGTGGNYGYTF